A single sample gave rise to the 30 T cell receptor beta chains below, sequenced in a study of shared clonotypes between healthy human individuals. Clones were sequenced by immunoSEQ multiplex PCR, and TCRdb holds only the in-frame ones, with some missing. The data contain 1,500,000 or so clones, just under 99% of them singletons. The sequenced sample was naive CD4+ T cells sorted from blood. Noted subset: CD45RA+ positively selected. All receptors derive from a man aged 25-45 years in good health.

This clone was observed a single time. This chain uses TRBV6-6 with TRBJ1-5; no clear D. V dropped 6 bases and J dropped 0 bases, with 6 bases sitting between them. The germline gives CDR1 MNHNY, CDR2 SVGAGI (reference sequence). This CDR3 has 13 amino acids. The CDR3 sequence: CASRQLSNQPQHF. CDR3 in DNA: TGTGCCAGCAGACAGCTTAGCAATCAGCCCCAGCATTTT.

This clone was observed a single time. The chain recombines TRBV5-1 with TRBJ2-2, with D tentatively TRBD1 (5 bases). The CDR3 is 15 residues long. Germline V CDR1 and CDR2: SGHRS, YFSETQ. V lost 2 bases to trimming and J lost 2 bases, with 10 bases between them. The CDR3 DNA reads as TGCGCCAGCAGCTTTGACAGCTTAAACACCGGGGAGCTGTTTTTT. Encoded protein: CASSFDSLNTGELFF.

The chain uses TRBV27 and TRBJ2-3, with no clear D. V was pared by 0 bases and J by 0 bases, with 16 bases between. Per the germline V gene, CDR1 is MNHEY and CDR2 is SMNVEV (reference sequence). The CDR3 spans 18 residues. CDR3 sequence (DNA): TGTGCCAGCAGTTTATCACCCTACTACCGATCTAGCACAGATACGCAGTATTTT. It codes for CASSLSPYYRSSTDTQYF.

J is TRBJ2-3 and V is TRBV5-6; D call uncertain. With 2 bases removed from V and 0 bases from J, the gap between germline ends came to 22 bases. CDR3 length: 19 residues. Germline loops: CDR1 SGHDT, CDR2 YYEEEE. The CDR3: CASSLSSARVGISTDTQYF. Here the CDR3 DNA reads TGTGCCAGCAGCTTATCATCCGCCCGGGTTGGAATTAGCACAGATACGCAGTATTTT.

In nucleotides, the CDR3 is TGTGCCAGCAGCACCGGGACGGGAGGGCTTGGTGAAAAACTGTTTTTT. This sequence encodes CASSTGTGGLGEKLFF. The chain uses TRBV7-9 and TRBJ1-4; the D gene is possibly TRBD1 (5 bases). The CDR3 totals 16 residues. The germline V and J ends were trimmed by 5 bases and 7 bases, with 20 bases remaining between them. The germline V gene encodes CDR1 SEHNR and CDR2 FQNEAQ (reference sequence).

This chain links TRBV5-5 with TRBJ2-3, with 7 bases identical to TRBD2. CDR3 length: 16 amino acids. The germline V gene encodes CDR1 SGHKS and CDR2 YYEKEE (reference sequence). After removal of 0 bases from V and 0 bases from J, the junction contained 4 bases not matched to a gene. The CDR3 DNA is TGTGCCAGCAGCTTGGGGACTAGACTTAGCACAGATACGCAGTATTTT. This translates into CASSLGTRLSTDTQYF.

This clone has only one observation. The V call is TRBV27, the J call TRBJ1-2; D is possibly TRBD1 (6 bases). Trimming left V 2 bases short and J 6 bases short, with 19 bases between. Looked up from germline, CDR1 is MNHEY and CDR2 is SMNVEV (reference sequence). The CDR3 extends over 16 amino acids. The CDR3 sequence: CASSLTGGLGSDGYTF. CDR3 nucleotide sequence: TGTGCCAGCAGTTTAACGGGGGGCCTAGGGTCTGATGGCTACACCTTC.

V and J are TRBV25-1 and TRBJ2-1; TRBD2 matches at 11 bases. The V gene's germline CDR1 is MGHDK and CDR2 SYGVNS. This CDR3 has 17 residues. Trimming removed 2 bases from V and 4 bases from J; junction bases left unmatched: 7. The CDR3 sequence is CASSENSGRAGYNEQFF. In nucleotides, the CDR3 is TGTGCCAGCAGTGAAAATAGCGGGAGGGCCGGGTACAATGAGCAGTTCTTC.

V and J are TRBV6-5 and TRBJ1-5; unclear D gene. The CDR3 contains 14 residues. Trimming removed 6 bases at V and 1 base at J, with 10 bases between. The germline V gene encodes CDR1 MNHEY and CDR2 SVGAGI. In DNA form, the CDR3 reads TGTGCCAGCAGAGGGCAGGAAAGCAATCAGCCCCAGCATTTT. Its translation: CASRGQESNQPQHF.

The chain uses TRBV5-1 and TRBJ2-5; the D gene could be TRBD1 or TRBD2 (6 bases each). Germline CDR1 and CDR2: SGHRS and YFSETQ. The germline V and J ends were trimmed by 6 bases and 4 bases, with 10 bases remaining between them. This CDR3 has 12 amino acids. CDR3 sequence reads: CASTGGPETQYF. The DNA for the CDR3 is TGCGCCAGCACCGGGGGCCCAGAGACCCAGTACTTC.

This clone was picked up one time. The chain couples TRBV9 to TRBJ2-2; tentative D call: TRBD1 (6 bases). Germline loops: CDR1 SGDLS, CDR2 YYNGEE. The germline V and J ends were trimmed by 3 bases and 5 bases, with 8 bases remaining between them. This CDR3 comprises 13 residues. The CDR3 sequence is CASSEQGTGELFF. The CDR3 coding sequence is TGTGCCAGCAGCGAGCAGGGGACCGGGGAGCTGTTTTTT.

The J gene is TRBJ1-1, the V gene TRBV25-1, with D possibly TRBD1 on 5 matching bases. Germline CDR1 MGHDK, CDR2 SYGVNS. The CDR3 runs 15 residues. The germline V and J ends were trimmed by 6 bases and 2 bases, with 16 bases remaining between them. The CDR3, as DNA: TGTGCCAGCAGAGGGACTGGTTCCGTAAACACTGAAGCTTTCTTT. This gives the protein CASRGTGSVNTEAFF.

The V gene is TRBV11-2, the J gene TRBJ2-5, with unresolved D. With 2 bases removed from V and 5 bases from J, the gap between germline ends came to 9 bases. This CDR3 has 13 amino acids. Germline values: CDR1 SGHAT, CDR2 FQNNGV. CDR3 residues: CASSLYSGETQYF. The CDR3 nucleotides are TGTGCCAGCAGCTTATACAGTGGGGAGACCCAGTACTTC.

The count of this clone is one. The gene calls are TRBV18 and TRBJ1-3, with a possible D match to TRBD1 (5 bases). V gave up 5 bases and J gave up 1 base, with 15 bases separating them. CDR3 length: 16 residues. Germline CDR1 reads KGHSH; CDR2 reads LQKENI. CDR3 DNA sequence: TGTGCCAGCTCATCTATCCAGGGCGGGTCTGGAAACACCATATATTTT. The encoded protein is CASSSIQGGSGNTIYF.

The rearrangement joins TRBV25-1 to TRBJ1-4; possible D gene TRBD1, 5 bases. The CDR3 has 14 residues. The V gene's germline CDR1 is MGHDK and CDR2 SYGVNS. The germline V and J ends were trimmed by 3 bases and 4 bases, with 9 bases remaining between them. For the CDR3, the DNA is TGTGCCAGCAGTGATCCAGGGTTTAATGAAAAACTGTTTTTT. Encoded protein: CASSDPGFNEKLFF.

CDR3 coding DNA: TGTGCCAGCAGTTATCCACCCGGGAACAATGAGCAGTTCTTC. It specifies CASSYPPGNNEQFF. The chain uses TRBV27 and TRBJ2-1; maybe TRBD2 (5 bases). The CDR3 contains 14 residues. V lost 4 bases and J lost 5, with 12 bases in between. Germline CDR1 and CDR2: MNHEY and SMNVEV (reference sequence).

The chain links TRBV6-6 to TRBJ2-7; D perhaps matches TRBD2 (5 bases). The V and J ends lost 5 bases and 5 bases respectively, with 22 bases between them. Germline V CDR1 and CDR2: MNHNY, SVGAGI (reference sequence). The CDR3 extends over 16 amino acids. The CDR3 DNA reads as TGTGCCAGCAGTGTTGGGGTTGGGGTTATCGGGAACGAGCAGTACTTC. It specifies CASSVGVGVIGNEQYF.

DNA of the CDR3: TGTGCCTGGAGTAACATTCCTGGAAACACCATATATTTT. Encoded protein: CAWSNIPGNTIYF. This chain links TRBV30 with TRBJ1-3, with no clear D. Germline V gene data show CDR1 as GTSNPN and CDR2 as SVGIG (reference sequence). Trimming shortened V by 2 bases and J by 2 bases, and 7 bases separated the two germline ends. This CDR3 is 13 amino acids long.

The V gene is TRBV5-4, the J gene TRBJ2-3; 8 nucleotides line up with TRBD2. With 2 bases clipped from V and 0 bases from J, the junction kept 2 bases outside the gene matches. The germline CDR1 and CDR2 sequences are SGHNT and YYREEE (reference sequence). The CDR3 totals 15 residues. The CDR3 loop reads CASSFPSGSTDTQYF. The CDR3 DNA reads TGTGCCAGCAGCTTTCCTAGCGGGAGCACAGATACGCAGTATTTT.

This clone has a single count. This chain joins TRBV5-6 and TRBJ2-1; D perhaps matches TRBD1 (5 bases). V was clipped by 7 bases and J by 3 bases, with 11 bases between them. This CDR3 spans 13 amino acids. The V gene's germline CDR1 is SGHDT and CDR2 YYEEEE. CDR3 DNA: TGTGCCAGCTTGTTGGGGCGCTACAATGAGCAGTTCTTC. It encodes CASLLGRYNEQFF.

The V call is TRBV4-1, the J call TRBJ2-5; 9 nucleotides match TRBD2. Germline CDR1 is MGHRA and CDR2 is YSYEKL. The CDR3 runs 16 residues. V shed 0 bases and J 1 base; nucleotides not matched to a gene: 3. CDR3 loop: CASSQDGGRGQETQYF. CDR3 DNA: TGCGCCAGCAGCCAAGACGGCGGGAGGGGCCAAGAGACCCAGTACTTC.

The chain is built from TRBV10-3 and TRBJ2-7; D unclear. The CDR3 extends over 15 amino acids. V shed 4 bases and J shed 2 bases, with 15 bases lying between them. Germline loops: CDR1 ENHRY, CDR2 SYGVKD. This CDR3 reads CAISVSGTQAYEQYF. CDR3 bases: TGTGCCATCAGTGTGTCTGGAACCCAAGCCTACGAGCAGTACTTC.

Remarks on this clone: The identical CDR3 is also encoded by other nucleotide sequences in the sample. This chain uses TRBV9 with TRBJ2-7; TRBD1 matches at 10 bases. The germline CDR1 and CDR2 sequences are SGDLS and YYNGEE. The J segment lost 4 bases and the V segment lost 0 bases, leaving 1 base of the junction unmatched. This CDR3 has 14 residues. DNA for the CDR3: TGTGCCAGCAGCGTAGGGGGACAGGGGTACGAGCAGTACTTC. It codes for CASSVGGQGYEQYF.

As concerns this clone: Other DNA sequences within the sample encode an identical CDR3. V is TRBV10-3 and J is TRBJ2-3; unclear D gene. CDR1 ENHRY and CDR2 SYGVKD come from the germline V gene. Between the trimmed V and J ends, which lost 0 bases and 3 bases, there was a span of 7 bases. The CDR3 runs to 14 residues. The CDR3 spells CAISESRSTDTQYF. The CDR3 coding sequence is TGTGCCATCAGTGAGTCAAGGAGTACAGATACGCAGTATTTT.

This chain links TRBV7-2 with TRBJ1-5; D is uncertain. Germline-derived CDR1 and CDR2 are SGHTA and FQGNSA. Trimming pared 4 bases from V and 5 bases from J, leaving 15 bases between. The CDR3 totals 15 residues. In DNA, the CDR3 is TGTGCCAGCAGCTATAGTCGGCGAGATTATCAGCCCCAGCATTTT. Its translation: CASSYSRRDYQPQHF.

This clone was detected once. The V and J genes are TRBV2 and TRBJ2-7, with 9 bases that match TRBD1. CDR1 is SNHLY and CDR2 is FYNNEI in the germline V gene. Unmatched junction bases numbered 11, after V lost 5 bases and J lost 6 bases. The CDR3 has 15 residues. The CDR3 DNA is TGTGCCAGCAGTCTGGGACAGGGTGTTTTCTCCGAGCAGTACTTC. Its translation: CASSLGQGVFSEQYF.

This sequence joins TRBV6-6 and TRBJ1-5, with 8 bases aligning to TRBD1. The CDR3 sequence is 15 residues long. Per the germline V gene, CDR1 is MNHNY and CDR2 is SVGAGI (reference sequence). The V segment lost 1 base and the J segment 5 bases; nucleotides outside the gene matches: 4. This CDR3 reads CASSYWLQGDQPQHF. Written as DNA, the CDR3 is TGTGCCAGCAGTTACTGGTTACAGGGGGATCAGCCCCAGCATTTT.

V and J are TRBV9 and TRBJ2-1, with a possible D match to TRBD2 (5 bases). V was cut by 4 bases and J by 0 bases, with 14 bases left in between. The length of the CDR3 is 16 residues. CDR1 is SGDLS and CDR2 is YYNGEE in the germline V gene. Here the CDR3 reads CASSPRAASSYNEQFF. The CDR3 DNA sequence: TGTGCCAGCAGCCCGCGAGCGGCAAGCTCCTACAATGAGCAGTTCTTC.

The chain employs TRBV19 and TRBJ2-5, with TRBD1 matching 7 bases. Germline values: CDR1 LNHDA, CDR2 SQIVND (reference sequence). The CDR3 contains 16 residues. V was pared by 6 bases and J by 1 base, with 11 bases of the junction left unmatched. The chain's CDR3 is CASRRGGGQGQETQYF. The CDR3 DNA is TGTGCCAGTAGGAGAGGGGGCGGCCAGGGCCAAGAGACCCAGTACTTC.

This clone has just a few counts. A junction boundary mismatches the germline segment, possibly from a read error. V and J are TRBV7-7 and TRBJ1-1; D gene ambiguous. This CDR3 is 15 amino acids long. From germline, CDR1 is SSHAT and CDR2 FNYEAQ (reference sequence). CDR3 sequence (DNA): TGTGCTAGCAGCCCCCATCCCGGGAGGGTGCCTGAAGCTTTCTTT. It specifies CASSPHPGRVPEAFF.